Reported below is one TCR beta chain. This clonotype was observed a few times. Its recognized antigen is unknown. The input lacks base qualities; no much larger clone sits a single base away. This sample is drawn from a study of T cells in Graves' hyperthyroidism and ophthalmopathy (dated by TCRdb to about 2019). The study in broad terms: Peripheral blood samples were taken at initial diagnosis, before any treatment was given. To identify TCR V-J signatures that set the groups apart, the researchers used a discovery cohort of more than 95 patients, made up of approximately 43 with Graves' ophthalmopathy and 57 with stable Graves' hyperthyroidism. After blood sampling, hyperthyroidism patients were treated with methimazole at a starting dose of 30 mg daily, and ophthalmopathy patients were treated with high-dose intravenous methylprednisolone. The 90 or so discovery patients were randomly split 7:3 into training and test sets. Prospective prediction of ophthalmopathy was tested in an independent validation cohort of 18 to 20 hyperthyroidism patients and 15 to 17 patients who later progressed to ophthalmopathy. The paper describes TCR Vbeta CDR3 sequencing of some 130 peripheral blood samples, made up of some 42 ophthalmopathy patients, some 80 hyperthyroidism patients and 17 progressor patients. In addition, the study compared T-cell repertoires in thyroid tissue and in blood from several Graves' hyperthyroidism patients.

Moderately to severely active disease, a Clinical Activity Score of at least 3, a NOSPECS grade of at least 4, and a duration under 3 months were present in ophthalmopathy patients. Any patient with an uncontrolled infection, another autoimmune disease, pregnancy or lactation was excluded. Diagnoses were based on clinical symptoms, serum thyroxine and TRAb, thyroid ultrasound and orbital computed tomography. Ficoll-Paque density gradient centrifugation was used to isolate PBMCs from under 11 ml of fresh peripheral blood. Trizol reagent was used to extract total RNA, and RNA quality was then checked on an Agilent 2100 Bioanalyzer. The paper as a whole reports these results and caveats: No statistical method was used to set the sample size in advance, and investigators knew the group allocation. In validation, the model predicted progression to ophthalmopathy a median of roughly six months before onset, with over 55% sensitivity and nearly 75% specificity. Ophthalmopathy was separated from stable hyperthyroidism by a 13 V-J signature model, with over 85% sensitivity and 81% to 82% specificity obtained in cross-validation and 80%/75% obtained in testing. Most expanded thyroid clonotypes (frequency above 0.001) were also detected in blood, a finding suggesting that blood repertoires may reflect thyroid immune responses.

V and J are trimmed by 6 bases and 0 bases, and the gene matches miss 10 bases of the junction. In the germline V gene (reference sequence), CDR1 corresponds to DFQATT and CDR2 to SNEGSKA. The CDR3, cysteine through phenylalanine, is 15 amino acids long. Solely the CDR3 DNA is kept, with 45 bases framed from the first base. The TCR beta CDR3 regions were amplified from RNA transcripts. The first round of RT-PCR for the TCR CDR3 was performed with the HTBI primer set and the Qiagen OneStep RT-PCR kit. Libraries were constructed in a second round of multiplex PCR, after which size selection and purification were carried out. Sequencing of the libraries was done on an Illumina HiSeq2000 using paired-end 100 bp reads. In the source study's methods: SOAPnuke was used to process the raw data, throwing out any read that contained adapters or uncalled bases, had a mean Phred below 15, or lacked an exact constant-primer or identifier match. COPE v1.2.5 was used to merge high-quality paired reads, and clonotypes were defined as unique nucleotide sequences. MiTCR v1.1 was used to align the clonotypes against IMGT TRBV, TRBD and TRBJ reference segments. Analysis was restricted to V-J combinations with a frequency above 0.0001, which covered about 99% of repertoires. A TCS score was defined as the ratio between F50 (clonal expansion) and ExV (chaos), using BLOSUM62-based TCRdist between CDR3 peptides within each V-J. Welch's t-statistics and random forest reduced around 550 V-J features to some 14, which were used in a naive Bayes classifier (R e1071). Starting from the raw public reads, TCRdb applied fastp trimming at Q25, assembled clones with MiXCR and retained in-frame beta chains. Every distinct CDR3 protein forms one entry, paired with its most common genes and DNA. TCRdb, not the authors, supplied the V and J calls. The sample profile shows a few hundred thousand distinct CDR3 sequences; more than 15% of them were found once. Roughly 3.4% of the sample comes from the top ten.

The receptor's source is a woman aged 40 to 50 with Graves' ophthalmopathy. Recombination joined TRBV20-1 with TRBJ1-1; 7 junctional bases match TRBD1. The sample comprised blood. The nucleotides are TGCAGTGCATTCCGACCCGGGACAGTGAACACTGAAGCTTTCTTT. It translates as CSAFRPGTVNTEAFF.